This T cell receptor beta chain was identified during a study of T cell repertoires in cytomegalovirus infection. Across the whole study: An indication of both CMV infection and matching HLA type came from public TCR beta signatures. The study's findings and limits: HLA-C-restricted CMV clonotypes gave the most frequent clonotype in two of eight donors. Using cumulative public TCR beta family frequency, the authors identified those who carried CMV together with the relevant HLA.

This clonotype has just one count. What it binds is not known. TCRdb used MiXCR to reprocess the reads, holding one entry per CDR3 protein. The repertoire has around 540,000 distinct CDR3 sequences, 25% to 35% of them found once; the top ten carry 15% to 20%. The V and J ends lost 5 bases and 2 bases, in that order; junction bases with no gene match: 2. The CDR3 runs 13 residues. Germline V gene data show CDR1 as DFQATT and CDR2 as SNEGSKA (reference sequence). This clonotype was sampled from a human donor in good health (CMV status not recorded). Some clones in this sample may be carry-over from other donors' samples. The chain joins TRBV20-1 to TRBJ1-5; 8 nucleotides line up with TRBD1. Specimen: cultured PBMCs, collected from culture after CMV antigen stimulation. CDR3 nucleotide sequence: TGCAGTGCTGAGACAGGGGGCAATCAGCCCCAGCATTTT. This codes for CSAETGGNQPQHF.